This TCR beta chain was profiled in a study of blood T cells in healthy people across ages. Study-wide context: Capturing about one barcoded beta molecule per two T cells was achieved by template switching.

Next came a second PCR, run for about 6 to 11 cycles, which used a sample-barcoded 5' primer along with a J-beta primer mix. TCRdb used MiXCR to reprocess the 5' RACE reads, holding one entry per CDR3 protein. Among around 1.5 million distinct CDR3 sequences, 30% to 40% were seen once, and the ten largest hold over 9%. This TCR derives from a woman in her thirties in good health. Sequencing used blood.

DNA for the CDR3: TGTGCCAGCAGCACCCATCCGGCAGATACGCAGTATTTT. This encodes CASSTHPADTQYF. V usage is TRBV9 and J usage is TRBJ2-3; the D is unclear. The V gene's germline CDR1 is SGDLS and CDR2 YYNGEE. V was shortened by 4 bases and J by 4 bases, with 10 bases between the two germline ends. The CDR3 is 13 residues long.